This TCR beta chain was recorded in a study of shared clonotypes between healthy human individuals. The V gene lost 10 bases and the J gene lost 2 bases, with 7 bases spanning the gap. CDR3 length: 11 amino acids. Germline CDR1 reads SEHNR; CDR2 reads FQNEAQ (reference sequence). Naive CD8 populations comprised CD45RO-negative cells positively selected for CCR7, excluding terminally differentiated effector memory CD45RA+ cells. Only Caucasian adults living in Nashville, Tennessee served as donors. The data were produced by immunoSEQ multiplex PCR, yet TCRdb's version contains in-frame clones alone and is incomplete. The sample holds more than 2 million clones, approximately 92% seen once.

The clonotype originates from a man aged 18 to 30 in good health. Some clones in this sample may be carry-over from other donors' samples. This chain connects TRBV7-9 to TRBJ2-3, with D unclear. The sample was naive CD8+ T cells from PBMCs. The CDR3 region has the DNA TGTGCCACCAAGACCACAGATACGCAGTATTTT. Its protein is CATKTTDTQYF.